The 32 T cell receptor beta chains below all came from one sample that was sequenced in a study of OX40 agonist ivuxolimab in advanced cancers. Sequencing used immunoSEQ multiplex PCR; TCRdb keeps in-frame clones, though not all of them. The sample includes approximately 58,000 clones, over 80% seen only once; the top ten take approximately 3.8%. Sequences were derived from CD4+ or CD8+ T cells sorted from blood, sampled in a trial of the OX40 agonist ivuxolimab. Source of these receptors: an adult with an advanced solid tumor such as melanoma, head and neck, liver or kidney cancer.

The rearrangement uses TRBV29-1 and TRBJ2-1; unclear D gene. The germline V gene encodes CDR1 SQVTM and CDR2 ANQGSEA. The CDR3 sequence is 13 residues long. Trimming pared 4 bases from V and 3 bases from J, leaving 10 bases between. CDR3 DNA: TGCAGCGTTGGTGACTCGAACTACAATGAGCAGTTCTTC. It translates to CSVGDSNYNEQFF.

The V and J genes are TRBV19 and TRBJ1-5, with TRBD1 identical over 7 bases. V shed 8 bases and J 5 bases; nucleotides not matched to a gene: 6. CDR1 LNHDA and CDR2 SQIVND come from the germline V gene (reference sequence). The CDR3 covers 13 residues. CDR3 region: CASSQGFDQPQHF. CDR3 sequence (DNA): TGTGCCAGTTCACAGGGGTTCGATCAGCCCCAGCATTTT.

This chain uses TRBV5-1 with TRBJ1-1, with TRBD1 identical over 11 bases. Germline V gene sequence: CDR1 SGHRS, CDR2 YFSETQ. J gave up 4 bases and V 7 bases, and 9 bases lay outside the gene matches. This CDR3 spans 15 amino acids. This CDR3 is CASALGGTGGTEAFF. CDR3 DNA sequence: TGCGCCAGCGCGCTGGGGGGGACAGGGGGCACTGAAGCTTTCTTT.

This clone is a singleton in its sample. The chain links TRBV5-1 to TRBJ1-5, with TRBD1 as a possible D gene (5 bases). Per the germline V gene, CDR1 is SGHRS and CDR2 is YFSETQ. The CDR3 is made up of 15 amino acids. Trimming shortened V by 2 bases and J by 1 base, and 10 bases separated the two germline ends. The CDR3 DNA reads TGCGCCAGCAGCTTACAGGAGGGGAGCAATCAGCCCCAGCATTTT. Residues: CASSLQEGSNQPQHF.

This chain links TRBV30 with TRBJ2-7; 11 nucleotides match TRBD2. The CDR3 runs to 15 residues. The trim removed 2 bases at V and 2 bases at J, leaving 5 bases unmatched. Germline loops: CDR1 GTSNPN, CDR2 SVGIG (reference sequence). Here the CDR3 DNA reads TGTGCCTGGAGTAGACTAGCGGGACCTGCCTACGAGCAGTACTTC. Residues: CAWSRLAGPAYEQYF.

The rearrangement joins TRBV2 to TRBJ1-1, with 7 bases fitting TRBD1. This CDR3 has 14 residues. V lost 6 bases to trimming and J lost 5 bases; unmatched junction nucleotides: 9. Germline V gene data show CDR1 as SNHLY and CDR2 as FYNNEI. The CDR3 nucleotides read TGTGCCAGCAGAATGACAGGGCAGAGGACTGAAGCTTTCTTT. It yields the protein CASRMTGQRTEAFF.

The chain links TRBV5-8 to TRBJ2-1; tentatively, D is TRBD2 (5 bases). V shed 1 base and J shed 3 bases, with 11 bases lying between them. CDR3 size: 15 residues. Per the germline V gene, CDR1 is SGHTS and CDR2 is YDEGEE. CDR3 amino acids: CASSLYEGRYNEQFF. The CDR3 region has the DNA TGTGCCAGCAGCTTGTACGAGGGCCGCTACAATGAGCAGTTCTTC.

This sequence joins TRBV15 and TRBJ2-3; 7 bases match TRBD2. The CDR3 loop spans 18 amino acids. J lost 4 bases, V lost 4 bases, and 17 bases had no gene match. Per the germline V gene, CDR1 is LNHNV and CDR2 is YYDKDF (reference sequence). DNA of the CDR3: TGTGCCACCAGCAAACGGACGTGGGAGGGCCGGGGGGCAGATACGCAGTATTTT. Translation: CATSKRTWEGRGADTQYF. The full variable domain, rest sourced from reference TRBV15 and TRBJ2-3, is DAMVIQNPRYQVTQFGKPVTLSCSQTLNHNVMYWYQQKSSQAPKLLFHYYDKDFNNEADTPDNFQSRRPNTSFCFLDIRSPGLGDTAMYLCATSKRTWEGRGADTQYFGPGTRLTVL.

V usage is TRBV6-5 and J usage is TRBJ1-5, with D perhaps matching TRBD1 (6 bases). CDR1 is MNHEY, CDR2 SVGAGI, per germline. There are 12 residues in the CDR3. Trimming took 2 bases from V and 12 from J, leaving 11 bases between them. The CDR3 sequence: CASSYVRGLQHF. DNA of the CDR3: TGTGCCAGCAGTTACGTACGGGGGCTCCAGCATTTT.

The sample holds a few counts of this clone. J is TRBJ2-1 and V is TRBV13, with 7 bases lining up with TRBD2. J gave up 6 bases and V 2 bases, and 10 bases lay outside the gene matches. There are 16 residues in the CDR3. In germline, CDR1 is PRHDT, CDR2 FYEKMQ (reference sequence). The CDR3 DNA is TGTGCCAGCAGCTTACGGCCGACTAGCTCGAGCAATGAGCAGTTCTTC. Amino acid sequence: CASSLRPTSSSNEQFF. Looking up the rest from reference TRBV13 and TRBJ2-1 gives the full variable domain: AAGVIQSPRHLIKEKRETATLKCYPIPRHDTVYWYQQGPGQDPQFLISFYEKMQSDKGSIPDRFSAQQFSDYHSELNMSSLELGDSALYFCASSLRPTSSSNEQFFGPGTRLTVL.

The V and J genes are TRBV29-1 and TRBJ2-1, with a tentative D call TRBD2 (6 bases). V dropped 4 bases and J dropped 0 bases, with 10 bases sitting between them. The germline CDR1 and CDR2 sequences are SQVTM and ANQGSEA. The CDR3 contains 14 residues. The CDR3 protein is CSVGQRASYNEQFF. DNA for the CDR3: TGCAGCGTTGGCCAGCGGGCCTCCTACAATGAGCAGTTCTTC.

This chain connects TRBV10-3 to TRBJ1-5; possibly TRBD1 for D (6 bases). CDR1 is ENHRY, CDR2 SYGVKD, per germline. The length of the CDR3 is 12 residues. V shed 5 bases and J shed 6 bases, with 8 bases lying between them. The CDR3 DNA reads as TGTGCCATCAGTACAGGGAGTCAGCCCCAGCATTTT. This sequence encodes CAISTGSQPQHF.

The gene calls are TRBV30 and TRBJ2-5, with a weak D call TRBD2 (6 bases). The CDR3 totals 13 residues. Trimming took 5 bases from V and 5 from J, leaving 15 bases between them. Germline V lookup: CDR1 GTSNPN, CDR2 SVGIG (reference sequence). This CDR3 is CAWEEGRWETQYF. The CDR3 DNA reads TGTGCCTGGGAGGAGGGCCGTTGGGAGACCCAGTACTTC.

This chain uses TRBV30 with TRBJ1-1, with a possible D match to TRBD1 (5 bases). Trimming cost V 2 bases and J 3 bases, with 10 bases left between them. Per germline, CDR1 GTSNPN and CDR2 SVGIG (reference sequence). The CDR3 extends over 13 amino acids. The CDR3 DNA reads TGTGCCTGGAGTAGTCAGGGATACACTGAAGCTTTCTTT. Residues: CAWSSQGYTEAFF.

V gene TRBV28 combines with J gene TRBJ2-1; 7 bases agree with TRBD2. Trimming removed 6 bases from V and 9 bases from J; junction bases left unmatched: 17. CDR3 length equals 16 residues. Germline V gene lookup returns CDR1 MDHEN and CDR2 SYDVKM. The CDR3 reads CASSLGEGLLGSEQFF. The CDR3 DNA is TGTGCCAGCAGCTTGGGGGAGGGCCTATTAGGAAGTGAGCAGTTCTTC.

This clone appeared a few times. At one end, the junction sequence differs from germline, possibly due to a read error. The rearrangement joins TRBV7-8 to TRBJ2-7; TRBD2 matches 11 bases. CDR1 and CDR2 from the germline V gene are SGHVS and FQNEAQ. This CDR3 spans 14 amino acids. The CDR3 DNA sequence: TGTGCCAGCAGCTTAGCGCGGACTAGCGGGTTTAAGTCCTTC. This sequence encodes CASSLARTSGFKSF.

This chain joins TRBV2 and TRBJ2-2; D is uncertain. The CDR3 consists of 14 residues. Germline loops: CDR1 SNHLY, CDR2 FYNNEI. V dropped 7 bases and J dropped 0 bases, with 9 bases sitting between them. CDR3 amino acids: CASTITANTGELFF. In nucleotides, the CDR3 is TGTGCCAGCACTATTACTGCGAACACCGGGGAGCTGTTTTTT.

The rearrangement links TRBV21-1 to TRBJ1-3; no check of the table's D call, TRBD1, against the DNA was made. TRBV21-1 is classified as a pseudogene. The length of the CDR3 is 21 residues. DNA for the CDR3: TGTGCCAGCAGCAAAGCGCTCGGTCTCCGTTTTTCCAGGATGGGTGGAAACACCATATATTTT. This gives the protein CASSKALGLRFSRMGGNTIYF.

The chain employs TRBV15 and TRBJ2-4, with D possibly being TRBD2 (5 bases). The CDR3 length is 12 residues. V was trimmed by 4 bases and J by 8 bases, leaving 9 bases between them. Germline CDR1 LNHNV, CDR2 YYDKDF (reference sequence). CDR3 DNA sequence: TGTGCCACCAGCAAGGACGGGGACATTCAGTACTTC. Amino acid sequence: CATSKDGDIQYF.

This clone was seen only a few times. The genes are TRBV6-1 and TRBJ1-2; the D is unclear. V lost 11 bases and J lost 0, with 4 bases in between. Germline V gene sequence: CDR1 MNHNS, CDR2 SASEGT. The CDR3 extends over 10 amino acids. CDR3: CAGSNYGYTF. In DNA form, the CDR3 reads TGTGCCGGATCTAACTATGGCTACACCTTC.

As DNA, the CDR3 is TGCGCCAGCAGCTTAATCCCCTGGGGCTATGGCTACACCTTC. This translates into CASSLIPWGYGYTF. The chain couples TRBV5-1 to TRBJ1-2, with no clear D. The CDR3 is made up of 14 amino acids. Trimming took off 2 bases at V and 4 bases at J, with 12 bases between the two ends. The germline gives CDR1 SGHRS, CDR2 YFSETQ.

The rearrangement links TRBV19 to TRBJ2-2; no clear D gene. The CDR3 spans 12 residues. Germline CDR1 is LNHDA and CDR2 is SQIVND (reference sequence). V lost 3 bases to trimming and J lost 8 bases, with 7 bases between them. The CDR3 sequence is CASSIHRGELFF. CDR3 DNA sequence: TGTGCCAGTAGTATCCACCGGGGGGAGCTGTTTTTT.

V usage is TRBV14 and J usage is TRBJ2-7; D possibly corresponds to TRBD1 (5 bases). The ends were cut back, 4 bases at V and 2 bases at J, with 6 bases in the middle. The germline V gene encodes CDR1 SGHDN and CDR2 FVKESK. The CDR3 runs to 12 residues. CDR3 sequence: CASSPQAYEQYF. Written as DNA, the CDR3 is TGTGCCAGCAGCCCACAGGCCTACGAGCAGTACTTC.

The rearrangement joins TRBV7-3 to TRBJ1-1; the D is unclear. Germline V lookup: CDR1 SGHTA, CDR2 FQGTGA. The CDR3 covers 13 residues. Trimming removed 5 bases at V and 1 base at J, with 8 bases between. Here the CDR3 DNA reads TGTGCCAGCAGCCTTACAGAGAACACTGAAGCTTTCTTT. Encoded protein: CASSLTENTEAFF.

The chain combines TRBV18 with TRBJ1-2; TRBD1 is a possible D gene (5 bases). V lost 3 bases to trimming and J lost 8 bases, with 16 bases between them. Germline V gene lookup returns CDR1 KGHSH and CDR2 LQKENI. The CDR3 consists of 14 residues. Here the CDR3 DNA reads TGTGCCAGCTCACCTCCGGGCGCAGGGACGGGCTACACCTTC. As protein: CASSPPGAGTGYTF.

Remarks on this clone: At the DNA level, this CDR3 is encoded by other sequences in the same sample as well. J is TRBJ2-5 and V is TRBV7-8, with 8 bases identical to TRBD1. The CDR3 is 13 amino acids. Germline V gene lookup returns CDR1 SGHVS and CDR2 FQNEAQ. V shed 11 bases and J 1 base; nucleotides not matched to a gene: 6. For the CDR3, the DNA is TGTGCCGCTTCAACAGGGGGCCAAGAGACCCAGTACTTC. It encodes CAASTGGQETQYF.

CDR3 nucleotide sequence: TGTGCCAGCAGCTCACAAGAAAACACTGAAGCTTTCTTT. It encodes CASSSQENTEAFF. J is TRBJ1-1 and V is TRBV7-3; no clear D. Germline lookup yields CDR1 SGHTA and CDR2 FQGTGA. V lost 4 bases to trimming and J lost 2 bases, with 8 bases between them. This CDR3 comprises 13 residues.

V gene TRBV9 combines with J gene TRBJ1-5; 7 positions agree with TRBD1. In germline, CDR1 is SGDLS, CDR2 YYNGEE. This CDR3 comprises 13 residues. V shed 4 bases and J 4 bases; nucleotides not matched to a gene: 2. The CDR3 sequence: CASSRDSNQPQHF. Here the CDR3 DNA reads TGTGCCAGCAGCAGGGACAGTAATCAGCCCCAGCATTTT.

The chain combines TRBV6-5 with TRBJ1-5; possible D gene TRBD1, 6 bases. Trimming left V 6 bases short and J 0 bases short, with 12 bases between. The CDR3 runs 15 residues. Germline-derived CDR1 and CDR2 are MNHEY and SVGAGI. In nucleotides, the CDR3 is TGTGCCAGCAGGGCCGGACAGATTAGCAATCAGCCCCAGCATTTT. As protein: CASRAGQISNQPQHF.

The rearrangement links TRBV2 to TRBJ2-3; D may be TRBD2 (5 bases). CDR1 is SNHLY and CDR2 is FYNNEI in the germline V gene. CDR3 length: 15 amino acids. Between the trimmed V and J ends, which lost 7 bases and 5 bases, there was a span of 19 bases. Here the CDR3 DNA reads TGTGCCAGCATCTTACCGGAGGTCCCCCAAGATACGCAGTATTTT. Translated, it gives CASILPEVPQDTQYF.

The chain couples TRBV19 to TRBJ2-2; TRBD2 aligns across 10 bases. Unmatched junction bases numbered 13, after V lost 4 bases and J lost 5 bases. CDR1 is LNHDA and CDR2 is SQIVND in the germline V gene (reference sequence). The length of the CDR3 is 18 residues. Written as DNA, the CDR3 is TGTGCCAGTAGTAGCGGAGCTAGCGGGAGTTTAGATACCGGGGAGCTGTTTTTT. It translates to CASSSGASGSLDTGELFF. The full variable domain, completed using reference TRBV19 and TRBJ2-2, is DGGITQSPKYLFRKEGQNVTLSCEQNLNHDAMYWYRQDPGQGLRLIYYSQIVNDFQKGDIAEGYSVSREKKESFPLTVTSAQKNPTAFYLCASSSGASGSLDTGELFFGEGSRLTVL.

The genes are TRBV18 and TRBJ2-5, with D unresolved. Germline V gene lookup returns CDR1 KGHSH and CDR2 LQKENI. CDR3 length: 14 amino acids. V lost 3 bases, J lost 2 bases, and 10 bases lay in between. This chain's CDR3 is CASSPQDLQETQYF. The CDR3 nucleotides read TGTGCCAGCTCACCGCAAGATCTTCAAGAGACCCAGTACTTC. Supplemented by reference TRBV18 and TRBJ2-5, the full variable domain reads NAGVMQNPRHLVRRRGQEARLRCSPMKGHSHVYWYRQLPEEGLKFMVYLQKENIIDESGMPKERFSAEFPKEGPSILRIQQVVRGDSAAYFCASSPQDLQETQYFGPGTRLLVL.